What follows describes a single TCR beta chain. Its specificity is unknown. The data belong to a study of beta chain features in type 1 diabetes. Study findings and constraints: Patients' naive, central memory and Treg TCRB repertoires seemed closer to one another than those of healthy donors. All four CD4+ subsets from Type 1 diabetes patients carried moderately but significantly shorter TCRB CDR3s. Patients with type 1 diabetes showed fewer VDJ junction insertions and more deletions.

Isolated RNA was reverse transcribed in full, so expressed TCRB transcripts were sequenced. Libraries were prepared by immunoSEQ multiplex PCR; TCRdb keeps only in-frame clonotypes and omits some of them. The sample lists roughly 240,000 clones; about 24% were seen once. Sample: naive CD4+ T cells from blood. The clonotype was recovered from a woman aged 30 to 39 with type 1 diabetes.

The CDR3 DNA sequence: TGCGCCAGCAGTCCCAGCGGTAGCACAGATACGCAGTATTTT. Protein: CASSPSGSTDTQYF. This chain connects TRBV5-1 to TRBJ2-3; tentative D call: TRBD2 (5 bases). V gave up 5 bases and J gave up 0 bases, with 10 bases separating them. The V gene's germline CDR1 is SGHRS and CDR2 YFSETQ. CDR3 length equals 14 residues.